The entry below describes one T cell receptor (beta chain). What it recognizes is unknown. This entry comes from a study of human thymus T cells. Overall study results and limits: The authors found apparently biased V and J gene usage in thymic and blood repertoires.

Those donating were healthy Finnish infants in corrective surgery for congenital heart defects. During surgery, roughly 0.5-1 mL peripheral blood was drawn from four of eight donors. Genomic DNA was extracted from every available blood leukocyte. The CDR3 sequence is 13 residues long. Looked up from germline, CDR1 is SGHNT and CDR2 is YYREEE (reference sequence). The V and J ends lost 0 bases and 8 bases, in that order; junction bases with no gene match: 2. Using immunoSEQ multiplex PCR, the repertoire was profiled, and TCRdb retains in-frame clones only, with some absent. This repertoire shows tens of thousands of clones, 94% found once; its top ten account for around 6%.

Material: blood. This receptor was taken from a boy under two years old with a congenital heart defect but otherwise immunologically healthy. J is TRBJ2-1 and V is TRBV5-4, with TRBD2 identical over 7 bases. CDR3 coding DNA: TGTGCCAGCAGCTTGGGCGGGAGCGATGAGCAGTTCTTC. Its translation: CASSLGGSDEQFF.